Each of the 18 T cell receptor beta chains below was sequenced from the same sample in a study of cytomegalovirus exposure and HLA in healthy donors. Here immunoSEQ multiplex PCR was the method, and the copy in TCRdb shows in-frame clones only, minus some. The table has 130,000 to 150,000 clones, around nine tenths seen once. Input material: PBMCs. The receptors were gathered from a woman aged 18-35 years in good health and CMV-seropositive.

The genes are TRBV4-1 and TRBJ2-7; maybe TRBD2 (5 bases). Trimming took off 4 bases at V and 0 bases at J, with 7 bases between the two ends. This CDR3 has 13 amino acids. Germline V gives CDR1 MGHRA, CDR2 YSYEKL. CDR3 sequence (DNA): TGCGCCAGCAGCCCCGGGGACTCCTACGAGCAGTACTTC. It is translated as CASSPGDSYEQYF.

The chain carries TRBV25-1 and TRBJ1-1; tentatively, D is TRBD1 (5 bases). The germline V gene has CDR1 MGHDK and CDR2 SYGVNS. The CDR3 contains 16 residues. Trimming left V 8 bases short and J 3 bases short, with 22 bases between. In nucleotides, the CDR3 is TGTGCCAGCGGGGGGGTACTACAGGATGGAGACACTGAAGCTTTCTTT. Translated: CASGGVLQDGDTEAFF.

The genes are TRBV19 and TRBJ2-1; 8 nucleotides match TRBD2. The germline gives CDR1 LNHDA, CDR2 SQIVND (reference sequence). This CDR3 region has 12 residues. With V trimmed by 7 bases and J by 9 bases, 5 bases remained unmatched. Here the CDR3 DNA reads TGTGCCAGTAATGAGGCGGGAGGTGAGCAGTTCTTC. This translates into CASNEAGGEQFF.

The CDR3 nucleotides are TGTGCCAGTACAGGCAACTCTGGAAACACCATATATTTT. It translates to CASTGNSGNTIYF. The rearrangement uses TRBV19 and TRBJ1-3; no definite D call. With 7 bases removed from V and 0 bases from J, the gap between germline ends came to 7 bases. The CDR3 length is 13 residues. Per the germline V gene, CDR1 is LNHDA and CDR2 is SQIVND (reference sequence).

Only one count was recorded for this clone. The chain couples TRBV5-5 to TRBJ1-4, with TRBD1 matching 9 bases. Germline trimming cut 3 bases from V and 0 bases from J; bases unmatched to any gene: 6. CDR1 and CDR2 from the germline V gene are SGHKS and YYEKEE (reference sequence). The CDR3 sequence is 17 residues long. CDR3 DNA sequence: TGTGCCAGCAGCTCCAGGGACAGGGCCGCAACTAATGAAAAACTGTTTTTT. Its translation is CASSSRDRAATNEKLFF.

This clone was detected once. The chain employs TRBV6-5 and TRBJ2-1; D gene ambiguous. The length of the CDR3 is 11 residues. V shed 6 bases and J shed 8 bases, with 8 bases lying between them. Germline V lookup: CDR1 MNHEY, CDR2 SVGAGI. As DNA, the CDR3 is TGTGCCAGCAGGAGGATGGATGAGCAGTTCTTC. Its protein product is CASRRMDEQFF.

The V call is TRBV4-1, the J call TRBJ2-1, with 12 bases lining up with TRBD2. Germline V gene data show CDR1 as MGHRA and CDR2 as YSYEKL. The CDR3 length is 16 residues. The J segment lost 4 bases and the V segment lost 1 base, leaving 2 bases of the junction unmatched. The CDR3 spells CASSQGTSGVYNEQFF. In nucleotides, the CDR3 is TGCGCCAGCAGCCAAGGGACTAGCGGGGTGTACAATGAGCAGTTCTTC.

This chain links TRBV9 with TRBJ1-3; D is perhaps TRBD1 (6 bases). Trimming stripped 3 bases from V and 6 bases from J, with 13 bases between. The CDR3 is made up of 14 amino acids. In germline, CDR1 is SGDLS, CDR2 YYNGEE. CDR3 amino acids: CASSDSGVQNTIYF. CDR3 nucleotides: TGTGCCAGCAGCGACTCAGGGGTGCAAAACACCATATATTTT.

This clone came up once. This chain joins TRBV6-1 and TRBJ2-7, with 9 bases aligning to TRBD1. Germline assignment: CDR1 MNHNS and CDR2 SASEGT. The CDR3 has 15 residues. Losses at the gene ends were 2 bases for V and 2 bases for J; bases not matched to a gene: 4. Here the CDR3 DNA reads TGTGCCAGCAGTGAACCCGGACAGGGGACCTACGAGCAGTACTTC. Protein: CASSEPGQGTYEQYF.

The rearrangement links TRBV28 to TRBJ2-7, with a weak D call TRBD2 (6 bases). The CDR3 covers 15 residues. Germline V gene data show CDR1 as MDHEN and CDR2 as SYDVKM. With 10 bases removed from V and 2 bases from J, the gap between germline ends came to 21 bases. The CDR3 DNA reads TGTGCCACCTTAGGGTGGGTGGGGGAGGCCTACGAGCAGTACTTC. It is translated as CATLGWVGEAYEQYF.

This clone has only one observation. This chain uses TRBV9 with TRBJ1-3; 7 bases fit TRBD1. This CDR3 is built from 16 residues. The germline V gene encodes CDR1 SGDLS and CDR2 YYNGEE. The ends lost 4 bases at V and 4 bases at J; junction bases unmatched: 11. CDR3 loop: CASSFQQGSLGNTIYF. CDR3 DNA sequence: TGTGCCAGCAGCTTCCAACAGGGGTCGTTGGGAAACACCATATATTTT.

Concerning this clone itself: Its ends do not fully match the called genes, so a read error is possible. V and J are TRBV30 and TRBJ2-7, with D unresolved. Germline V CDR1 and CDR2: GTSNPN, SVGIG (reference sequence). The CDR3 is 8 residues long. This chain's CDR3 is CAWSSMSF. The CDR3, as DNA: TGTGCCTGGAGTTCTATGAGTTTC.

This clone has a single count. CDR3 nucleotides: TGTGCCAGCAGTGAATCGGGAGCTAGCGGGCGCACCGGGGAGCTGTTTTTT. Encoded protein: CASSESGASGRTGELFF. The chain has TRBV25-1 and TRBJ2-2, with 8 bases identical to TRBD2. CDR3 length: 17 residues. V lost 1 base to trimming and J lost 4 bases; unmatched junction nucleotides: 8. Looked up from germline, CDR1 is MGHDK and CDR2 is SYGVNS.

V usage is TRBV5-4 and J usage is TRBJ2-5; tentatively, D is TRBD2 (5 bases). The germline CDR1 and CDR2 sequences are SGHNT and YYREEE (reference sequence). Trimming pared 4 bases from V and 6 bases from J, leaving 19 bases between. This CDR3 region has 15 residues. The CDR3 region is CASSITSGPSQTQYF. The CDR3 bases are TGTGCCAGCAGCATCACCAGCGGCCCCTCCCAGACCCAGTACTTC.

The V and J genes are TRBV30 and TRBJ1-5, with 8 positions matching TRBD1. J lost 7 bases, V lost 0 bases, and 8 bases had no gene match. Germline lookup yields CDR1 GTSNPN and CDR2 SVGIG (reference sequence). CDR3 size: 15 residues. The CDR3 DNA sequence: TGTGCCTGGAGTGTACCTCCCAGGGGGCAACAGCCCCAGCATTTT. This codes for CAWSVPPRGQQPQHF.

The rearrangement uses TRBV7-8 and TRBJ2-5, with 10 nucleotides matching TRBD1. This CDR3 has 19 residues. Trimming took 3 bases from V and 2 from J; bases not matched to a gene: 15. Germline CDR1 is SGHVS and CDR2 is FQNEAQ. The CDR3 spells CASSLYLGGTGEKQETQYF. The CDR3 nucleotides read TGTGCCAGCAGCTTGTACCTGGGCGGGACAGGGGAGAAACAAGAGACCCAGTACTTC. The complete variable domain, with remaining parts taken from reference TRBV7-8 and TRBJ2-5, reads GAGVSQSPRYKVAKRGQDVALRCDPISGHVSLFWYQQALGQGPEFLTYFQNEAQLDKSGLPSDRFFAERPEGSVSTLKIQRTQQEDSAVYLCASSLYLGGTGEKQETQYFGPGTRLLVL.

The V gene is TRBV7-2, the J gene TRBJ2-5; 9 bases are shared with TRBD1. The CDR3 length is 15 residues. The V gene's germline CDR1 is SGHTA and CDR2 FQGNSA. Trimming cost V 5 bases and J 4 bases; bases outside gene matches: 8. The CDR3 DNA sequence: TGTGCCAGCAGCCTCCGCGGGACAGGGCGAGAGACCCAGTACTTC. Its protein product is CASSLRGTGRETQYF.

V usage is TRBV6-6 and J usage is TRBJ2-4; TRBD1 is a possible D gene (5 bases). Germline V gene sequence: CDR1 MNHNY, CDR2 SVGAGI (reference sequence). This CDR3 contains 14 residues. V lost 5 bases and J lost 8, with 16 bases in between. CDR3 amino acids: CASSRAQGGDIQYF. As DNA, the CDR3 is TGTGCCAGCAGTCGAGCCCAGGGTGGGGACATTCAGTACTTC.